The 9 T cell receptor beta chains in this list originate from one sample, sequenced in a study of cytomegalovirus exposure and HLA in healthy donors. Amplification used 60 Vbeta primers and 13 Jbeta primers. Measured with immunoSEQ multiplex PCR; TCRdb has only the in-frame clones, and not every one. The sample consists of 150,000 to 200,000 clones, 77% of them appearing once. Sequencing input: PBMCs. These receptors all come from a woman aged 25 to 39 in good health and CMV-seropositive.

Here the CDR3 reads CASSYSRQGYYEQYF. In nucleotides, the CDR3 is TGTGCCAGCAGTTATTCGAGACAGGGATACTACGAGCAGTACTTC. The chain couples TRBV6-5 to TRBJ2-7; 7 bases match TRBD1. V gave up 3 bases and J gave up 3 bases; unmatched junction bases: 8. Per the germline V gene, CDR1 is MNHEY and CDR2 is SVGAGI. This CDR3 contains 15 residues.

This clone was counted a single time. V and J are TRBV5-1 and TRBJ2-5; a possible D gene is TRBD1 (6 bases). CDR3 length: 14 residues. Germline CDR1 is SGHRS and CDR2 is YFSETQ. The germline V and J ends were trimmed by 1 base and 3 bases, with 10 bases remaining between them. CDR3 sequence (DNA): TGCGCCAGCAGCTTGACGGCAGGGGAAGAGACCCAGTACTTC. Residues: CASSLTAGEETQYF.

CDR3 coding DNA: TGTGCCAGCAGCCGAGGACTAGCGGGATACAATGAGCAGTTCTTC. Its translation: CASSRGLAGYNEQFF. The J gene is TRBJ2-1, the V gene TRBV11-3; the match to TRBD2 covers 12 bases. The ends lost 5 bases at V and 4 bases at J; junction bases unmatched: 3. Germline lookup yields CDR1 SGHNT and CDR2 YENEEA. The CDR3 length is 15 residues.

This clone turned up a few times. This chain links TRBV5-1 with TRBJ1-1; D gene uncertain. Germline V lookup: CDR1 SGHRS, CDR2 YFSETQ. Between the trimmed V and J ends, which lost 4 bases and 1 base, there was a span of 14 bases. This CDR3 spans 15 amino acids. CDR3 region: CASSPVRTANTEAFF. CDR3 bases: TGCGCCAGCAGCCCAGTTCGGACTGCGAACACTGAAGCTTTCTTT.

This clone was picked up a small number of times. This chain joins TRBV5-6 and TRBJ1-1; possibly TRBD1 for D (6 bases). CDR1 is SGHDT and CDR2 is YYEEEE in the germline V gene. With 1 base removed from V and 0 bases from J, the gap between germline ends came to 7 bases. CDR3 size: 14 residues. CDR3 region: CASSLTGMNTEAFF. In nucleotides, the CDR3 is TGTGCCAGCAGCTTGACAGGGATGAACACTGAAGCTTTCTTT. The full variable domain, with the rest looked up from reference TRBV5-6 and TRBJ1-1, is DAGVTQSPTHLIKTRGQQVTLRCSPKSGHDTVSWYQQALGQGPQFIFQYYEEEERQRGNFPDRFSGHQFPNYSSELNVNALLLGDSALYLCASSLTGMNTEAFFGQGTRLTVV.

The genes are TRBV18 and TRBJ2-4; TRBD2 aligns across 12 bases. The V gene end was trimmed by 4 bases and the J gene end by 2 bases; junction bases not matched to a gene: 15. This CDR3 spans 20 amino acids. CDR1 KGHSH and CDR2 LQKENI come from the germline V gene. The CDR3 DNA reads as TGTGCCAGCTCACTCGAGACTAGCGGGAGTGGGGGACCCCCCAAAAACATTCAGTACTTC. Its protein product is CASSLETSGSGGPPKNIQYF.

This clone was counted a single time. The chain joins TRBV6-5 to TRBJ2-7; TRBD2 is a possible D gene (5 bases). The CDR3 loop spans 14 amino acids. The V gene's germline CDR1 is MNHEY and CDR2 SVGAGI. The V and J ends lost 2 bases and 3 bases respectively, with 11 bases between them. The CDR3 DNA reads TGTGCCAGCAGTTACACCCCGGGGAACTACGAGCAGTACTTC. Translated: CASSYTPGNYEQYF.

This clone was picked up one time. The V and J genes are TRBV19 and TRBJ1-2, with D tentatively TRBD1 (6 bases). Deletions cut 5 bases from V and 4 bases from J, with 14 bases between. Per the germline V gene, CDR1 is LNHDA and CDR2 is SQIVND (reference sequence). The CDR3 runs 14 residues. Here the CDR3 DNA reads TGTGCCAGTAGTCCCCCGGCAGGGGTCTATGGCTACACCTTC. Residues: CASSPPAGVYGYTF.

J is TRBJ2-2 and V is TRBV30, with TRBD2 matching 10 bases. Germline CDR1 and CDR2: GTSNPN and SVGIG (reference sequence). The CDR3 contains 16 residues. Trimming cost V 0 bases and J 4 bases; bases outside gene matches: 5. The CDR3 bases are TGTGCCTGGAGTGTACGCAGGACTAGCGGCACCGGGGAGCTGTTTTTT. Encoded protein: CAWSVRRTSGTGELFF.